This TCR beta chain emerged from a study of shared clonotypes between healthy human individuals. Looked up from germline, CDR1 is SGHDT and CDR2 is YYEEEE. Trimming pared 2 bases from V and 0 bases from J, leaving 9 bases between. This CDR3 contains 15 residues. The authors ran the assay at deep level. Splitting of each subset's genomic DNA was done evenly across several immunoSEQ plates. Only in-frame clones appear in the TCRdb table, and some are missing; sequencing was by immunoSEQ multiplex PCR. Seen here are 470,000 or so clones, over 75% observed once, and the top ten hold 10% to 15%. Specimen: PBMCs. V is TRBV5-6 and J is TRBJ1-5; unclear D gene. This receptor was taken from a middle-aged woman in good health. Some clones in this sample may be carry-over from other donors' samples. CDR3 DNA sequence: TGTGCCAGCAGCTTCCGGCCTTATAGCAATCAGCCCCAGCATTTT. This codes for CASSFRPYSNQPQHF.